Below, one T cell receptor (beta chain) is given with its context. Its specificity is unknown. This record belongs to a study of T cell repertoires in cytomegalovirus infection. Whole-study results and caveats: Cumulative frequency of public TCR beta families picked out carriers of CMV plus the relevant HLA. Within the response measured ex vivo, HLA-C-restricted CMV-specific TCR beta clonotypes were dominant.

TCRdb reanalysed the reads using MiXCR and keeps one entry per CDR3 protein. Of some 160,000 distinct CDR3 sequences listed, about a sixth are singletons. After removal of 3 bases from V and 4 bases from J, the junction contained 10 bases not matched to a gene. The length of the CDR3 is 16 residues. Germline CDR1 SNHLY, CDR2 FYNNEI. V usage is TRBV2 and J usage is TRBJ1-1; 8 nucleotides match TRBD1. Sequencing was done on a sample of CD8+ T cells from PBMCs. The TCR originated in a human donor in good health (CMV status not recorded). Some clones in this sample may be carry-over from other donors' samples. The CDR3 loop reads CASSEVLGQGGTEAFF. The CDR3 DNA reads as TGTGCCAGCAGTGAGGTACTCGGACAGGGTGGCACTGAAGCTTTCTTT. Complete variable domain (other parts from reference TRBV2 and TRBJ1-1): EPEVTQTPSHQVTQMGQEVILRCVPISNHLYFYWYRQILGQKVEFLVSFYNNEISEKSEIFDDQFSVERPDGSNFTLKIRSTKLEDSAMYFCASSEVLGQGGTEAFFGQGTRLTVV.